This T cell receptor beta chain comes out of a study of vaccination and CD4 T cells after COVID-19. Study-wide context: Convalescent study patients returned SARS-CoV-2 positive nasal swab PCR results, with nine mild cases and one severe. Study observations and caveats: Convalescent participants were relatively few, and none had early post-infection timepoints studied.

Germline V gene sequence: CDR1 MNHEY, CDR2 SVGAGI. The CDR3 is 16 amino acids. The V and J ends lost 0 bases and 0 bases respectively, with 11 bases between them. As for this clonotype: Its target is unknown.

Sequencing of cultured CD4+ T cell DNA used the Oncomine TCR Beta short-read assay. Genomic DNA was isolated from cultured CD4+ T cells. TCRdb re-called the PCR reads through MiXCR, storing one row per CDR3 protein. The sample contains fewer than 20,000 distinct CDR3 sequences, around 45% of which appear only once. This sample's treatment: roughly 10-day PBMC culture with coronavirus spike peptide pools or control peptides (ViraFEST assay). The receptor was derived from a human donor who had recovered from COVID-19. The chain links TRBV6-5 to TRBJ1-1; no reliable D call. Sample: CD4+ T cells from blood, cultured in vitro, taken after SARS-CoV-2 vaccination. Here the CDR3 reads CASSYSTHSLNTEAFF. The CDR3 nucleotides are TGTGCCAGCAGTTACTCTACGCACTCCTTGAACACTGAAGCTTTCTTT.